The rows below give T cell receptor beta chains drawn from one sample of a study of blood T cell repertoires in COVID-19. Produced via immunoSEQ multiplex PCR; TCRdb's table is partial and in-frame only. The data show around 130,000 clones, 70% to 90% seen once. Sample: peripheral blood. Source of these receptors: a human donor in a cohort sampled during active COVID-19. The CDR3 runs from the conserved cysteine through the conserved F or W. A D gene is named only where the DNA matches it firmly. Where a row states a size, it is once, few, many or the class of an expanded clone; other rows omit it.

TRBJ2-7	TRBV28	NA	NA	TGTGCCAGCGTGGCCGGGTCGAGCTCCTACGAGCAGTACTTC	CASVAGSSSYEQYF
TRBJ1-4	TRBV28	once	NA	TGTGCCAGCAGTTTCGAGGGGGAGGGTGAAAAACTGTTTTTT	CASSFEGEGEKLFF
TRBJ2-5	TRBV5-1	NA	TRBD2	TGCGCCCGTCCGCGGGGGGGAGGGGAGACCCAGTACTTC	CARPRGGGETQYF
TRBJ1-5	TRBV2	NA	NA	TGTGCCAGCAGTGAAGGGGGACTTGGCAATCAGCCCCAGCATTTT	CASSEGGLGNQPQHF
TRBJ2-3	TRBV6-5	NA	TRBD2	TGTGCCAGCAGTTTACTAGCGGGGGCTACAGATACGCAGTATTTT	CASSLLAGATDTQYF
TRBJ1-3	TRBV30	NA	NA	TGTGCCTGGAGTGTAGGGGAAGGAAACACCATATATTTT	CAWSVGEGNTIYF
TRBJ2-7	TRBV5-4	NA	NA	TGTGCCAGCAGCTTGAGGGGGAATGCCTACGAGCAGTACTTC	CASSLRGNAYEQYF
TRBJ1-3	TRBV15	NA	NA	TGTGCCACCAGCAGAGATCTGAGGAGGGACGGACACTCCGCCAAAGGAAACACCATATATTTT	CATSRDLRRDGHSAKGNTIYF
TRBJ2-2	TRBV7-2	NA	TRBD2	TGTGCCAGCAGCTTAGCAGCGGGGGGCGACACCGGGGAGCTGTTTTTT	CASSLAAGGDTGELFF
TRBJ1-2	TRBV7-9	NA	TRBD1	TGTGCCAGCAGCTCGACCCAGGGGGGCGCGATTGGCTACACCTTC	CASSSTQGGAIGYTF
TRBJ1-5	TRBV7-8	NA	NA	TGTGCCAGCAGCTTACTCCCGACAGGCCGCAATCAGCCCCAGCATTTT	CASSLLPTGRNQPQHF
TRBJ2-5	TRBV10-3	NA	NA	TGTGCCATCAGTACTCACGGGGATGCGGAGACCCAGTACTTC	CAISTHGDAETQYF
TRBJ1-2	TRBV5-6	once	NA	TGTGCCAGCAGCTTGTCGGGGATGATGTTGATCAACTATGGCTACACCTTC	CASSLSGMMLINYGYTF
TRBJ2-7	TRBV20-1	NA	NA	TGCAGTGCTAGAAACAGGGACGAGCAGTACTTC	CSARNRDEQYF
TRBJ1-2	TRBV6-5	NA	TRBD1	TGTGCCAGCATTCTACAGGGGGCTATCTATGGCTACACCTTC	CASILQGAIYGYTF
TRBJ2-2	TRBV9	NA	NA	TGTGCCAGCAGCGTAGGAGGGGGAACCGGGGAGCTGTTTTTT	CASSVGGGTGELFF
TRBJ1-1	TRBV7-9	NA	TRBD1	TGTGCCAGCAGCGCGTTGGACAGGGGCCCTGAAGCTTTCTTT	CASSALDRGPEAFF
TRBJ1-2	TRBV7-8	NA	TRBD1	TGTGCCAGCGGCCGGGACAGAAACTATGGCTACACCTTC	CASGRDRNYGYTF
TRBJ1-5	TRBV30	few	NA	TGTGCCTGGAGTGCGGGCAGGGGCAATCAGCCCCAGCATTTT	CAWSAGRGNQPQHF
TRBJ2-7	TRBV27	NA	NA	TGTGCCAGCAGTTGGGCCGTTAACTCCTACGAGCAGTACTTC	CASSWAVNSYEQYF
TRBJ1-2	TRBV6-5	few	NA	TGTGCCAGCAGAATGGAGGCTAACTATGGCTACACCTTC	CASRMEANYGYTF
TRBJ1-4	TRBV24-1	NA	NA	TGTGCCACCAGGACTGGACAGTTTAATGAAAAACTGTTTTTT	CATRTGQFNEKLFF
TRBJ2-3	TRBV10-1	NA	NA	TGCGCCAGCAGTGGGACTAGCACAGATACGCAGTATTTT	CASSGTSTDTQYF
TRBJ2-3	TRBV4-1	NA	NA	TGCGCCAGTGCATTAGGCGGGGGCACAGATACGCAGTATTTT	CASALGGGTDTQYF
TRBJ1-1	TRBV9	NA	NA	TGTGCCAGCAGCGTAGGCGAAGCGAACACTGAAGCTTTCTTT	CASSVGEANTEAFF
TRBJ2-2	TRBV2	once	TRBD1	TGTGCCAGCAGTGGACAGGGAAACACCGGGGAGCTGTTTTTT	CASSGQGNTGELFF
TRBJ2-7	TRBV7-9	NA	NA	TGTGCCAGCAGTCCACCCCTGGGGAGCTCCTACGAGCAGTACTTC	CASSPPLGSSYEQYF
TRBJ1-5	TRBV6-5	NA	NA	TGTGCCAGCAGCCCGGATCGAGGTCAGCCCCAGCATTTT	CASSPDRGQPQHF
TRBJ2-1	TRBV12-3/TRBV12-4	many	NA	TGTGCCAGCAGCCCGGAAGCGTCGAGGGAGCAGTTCTTC	CASSPEASREQFF
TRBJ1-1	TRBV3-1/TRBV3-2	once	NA	TGTGCCAGCAGCCAAGATGGAGGAGGGGCTGAAGCTTTCTTT	CASSQDGGGAEAFF
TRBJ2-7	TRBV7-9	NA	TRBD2	TGTGCCAGCAGCCACATGGGATCCGGGGGGGCTTACGAGCAGTACTTC	CASSHMGSGGAYEQYF
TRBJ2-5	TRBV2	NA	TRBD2	TGTGCCAGCAGCGGACTAGCGGGGGCCCAAGAGACCCAGTACTTC	CASSGLAGAQETQYF
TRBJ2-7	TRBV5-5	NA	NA	TGTGCCAGCAGCTACCGGTACGAGCAGTACTTC	CASSYRYEQYF
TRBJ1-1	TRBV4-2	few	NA	TGTGCCAGCAGCCAACGGGGATGGCCTGAAGCTTTCTTT	CASSQRGWPEAFF
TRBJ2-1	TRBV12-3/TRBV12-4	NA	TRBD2	TGTGCCAGCAGTTTTGGAGGGAGGGACGAGCAGTTCTTC	CASSFGGRDEQFF
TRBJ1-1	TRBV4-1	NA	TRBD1	TGCGCCAGCAGCCGAGAGACAGGGACGAACACTGAAGCTTTCTTT	CASSRETGTNTEAFF